This T cell receptor beta chain was sequenced during a study of regulatory T cells in long-lasting Graves disease (dated by TCRdb to the early 2020s). Broadly, across the study: To count as having persistent Graves' disease, a patient had to have received antithyroid drug treatment for over 5 years with TSH receptor autoantibodies remaining persistently positive. Peripheral blood TCR sequencing and RNA sequencing compared persistent Graves' disease patients with newly diagnosed Graves' disease patients. TCR sequencing covered around 13 persistent and around 20 newly diagnosed Graves' disease patients, 33 samples in total. On average, persistent Graves' disease patients in the clinical cohort had been on antithyroid drugs for around 9.5 years. The study took place in China and was registered as a clinical trial. What the work shows at the level of the full study, not this receptor alone: Preferential use of TRBV28, TRBJ1-2 and TRBJ2-5 was observed in persistent disease, whereas TRBV20-1 and TRBJ2-1 were favored in newly diagnosed disease. Compared with newly diagnosed patients, persistent Graves' disease patients had lower TCR Shannon entropy and fewer highly expanded clones, which suggests clonal expansion. More public clonotypes were shared among persistent patients (2,741) than among newly diagnosed patients (more than 950). The study examined only peripheral blood because the primary lesion, thyroid tissue, could not be accessed. The authors acknowledged the small sample size as a limitation that may reduce accuracy. Only the TCR beta chain was sequenced and analyzed.

Counted from cysteine to phenylalanine, this CDR3 has 14 amino acids. This entry keeps only the CDR3 DNA: 42 bases, framed from base 1. Library preparation was by multiplex PCR. The data were produced on an Illumina HiSeq 4000. TCR beta libraries were built with iRepertoire HTBI primers and Arm-PCR amplification of CDR3 regions. Before sequencing, the PCR products underwent gel purification. On the authors' methods: A total of 62 TRBV and approximately 13 TRBJ segments were identified across samples and were used for gene usage analysis of CDR3 amino acid clonotypes. COPE and FqMerger were used to merge the filtered high-quality paired reads into contigs. BLAST was used to align contigs to IMGT TRBV, TRBD and TRBJ reference genes, and CDR3 was defined according to IMGT. Any clonotype with a frequency above 0.1% was counted as a highly expanded clone. Shannon entropy served as the measure of repertoire diversity, while the Gini coefficient captured V-J evenness. Clonotypes shared by more than one individual were considered public. Clones were called with MiXCR by TCRdb after fastp trimmed the public reads at Q25, and only in-frame beta chains were retained. Each entry is one CDR3 protein sequence, shown with its most common DNA and genes. TCRdb's processing, not the study's, gives the V and J calls here. The sample profile shows about 290,000 distinct CDR3 sequences; around 20% of them were found once. The ten largest make up just over 55% of the sample.

About this clonotype itself: The antigen it recognizes is unknown. An end of the junction does not agree with germline; a read error may underlie this.

This sample's time point label indicates: persistent/refractory GD, antithyroid drugs over 5 years with positive TRAb. For both TCR sequencing and RNA sequencing, RNA was extracted from PBMCs using TRIzol. The diagnosis of Graves' disease was made according to American Thyroid Association guidelines. Recruitment of patients was carried out at an endocrinology department in Xi'an, China. Each patient gave 7 to 9.5 milliliters of peripheral blood, collected in an EDTA anticoagulant tube. Ficoll Paque Plus density gradient separation was used to isolate PBMCs, and no further T cell sorting was performed. An Agilent 2100 Bioanalyzer and agarose gel were used to check RNA quality, while a NanoDrop 2000 measured RNA concentration.

This chain joins TRBV12-3 or TRBV12-4 to TRBJ1-5; TRBD1 fits 9 bases in the junction. The sequencing used peripheral blood mononuclear cells (PBMCs), collected when the disease was refractory, from a patient treated with antithyroid drugs. The receptor was isolated from a female donor with Graves disease. The bases read TGTGCCAGCTCCCGGGACAGGGAGGGTCAGCCCCGGCATTTT. Its protein product is CASSRDREGQPRHF.